What follows is one TCR beta chain and its context. These data come from a study of blood T cell repertoires in COVID-19. Looking at the study overall: The United States, Italy and Spain provided the acute and convalescent COVID-19 samples.

In the original workflow: Estimated nucleated cell counts came from reference gene primer amplification. Profiled with immunoSEQ multiplex PCR; TCRdb holds only in-frame clones, not every one. V and J calls and clone size are copied from that table; D and trimming were computed from the DNA. Altogether under 200,000 clones are present, approximately 86% being singletons, with the ten largest covering under 0.7%. CDR3 length: 13 amino acids. The germline V and J ends were trimmed by 8 bases and 7 bases, with 17 bases remaining between them. The germline CDR1 and CDR2 sequences are SGHAT and FQNNGV. The sequence was obtained from a man aged 55-75 years with COVID-19, enrolled during active disease. V gene TRBV11-2 combines with J gene TRBJ1-1; D perhaps matches TRBD1 (6 bases). Sequenced: peripheral blood. The CDR3 protein is CASGGWTAGEAFF. In DNA form, the CDR3 reads TGTGCCAGCGGTGGGTGGACAGCAGGTGAAGCTTTCTTT. The full variable domain, completed using reference TRBV11-2 and TRBJ1-1, is EAGVAQSPRYKIIEKRQSVAFWCNPISGHATLYWYQQILGQGPKLLIQFQNNGVVDDSQLPKDRFSAERLKGVDSTLKIQPAKLEDSAVYLCASGGWTAGEAFFGQGTRLTVV.